What follows are 32 T cell receptor beta chains derived from one specimen sequenced in a study of T cells expressing NK-cell markers. TCRdb reprocessed the 5' RACE reads and keeps a single row for each CDR3 protein, giving no DNA. The sample totals about 180,000 distinct CDR3 sequences; its top ten clones hold 15% to 20%. Sequenced input: blood T cells: a sorted CD56 or NKG2C T cell subset, CD4+ or CD8+ T cells, or bulk PBMC T cells (not recorded which). These receptors were collected from a woman aged 18 to 75 in good health.

The chain joins TRBV3-1 to TRBJ2-5; TCRdb's D gene call, TRBD2, goes unchecked for lack of DNA. This CDR3 comprises 12 residues. The V gene's germline CDR1 is LGHDT and CDR2 YNNKEL (reference sequence). CDR3 residues: CASSQLAGTQYF.

V usage is TRBV18 and J usage is TRBJ2-1. Looked up from germline, CDR1 is KGHSH and CDR2 is LQKENI. The CDR3 totals 14 residues. CDR3 region: CASSPETSFFKQFF.

V and J are TRBV5-1 and TRBJ2-3; TCRdb indicates TRBD1, and absent DNA this call remains unverified. CDR3 size: 14 residues. Germline-derived CDR1 and CDR2 are SGHRS and YFSETQ. The CDR3 sequence is CASSSGTGTDTQYF.

The chain links TRBV7-2 to TRBJ2-5; TCRdb picks TRBD1, but there is no DNA to check that call. The CDR3 covers 15 residues. The germline gives CDR1 SGHTA, CDR2 FQGNSA. The CDR3 here is CASSLGQGLLETQYF. Full variable domain (outside the CDR3, taken from reference TRBV7-2 and TRBJ2-5): GAGVSQSPSNKVTEKGKDVELRCDPISGHTALYWYRQSLGQGLEFLIYFQGNSAPDKSGLPSDRFSAERTGGSVSTLTIQRTQQEDSAVYLCASSLGQGLLETQYFGPGTRLLVL.

V usage is TRBV20-1 and J usage is TRBJ2-1; the D call of TRBD1 rests on TCRdb alone, since no DNA is present to check it. Germline lookup yields CDR1 DFQATT and CDR2 SNEGSKA (reference sequence). This CDR3 has 14 amino acids. This chain's CDR3 is CSARSGGRGGEQFF.

The chain employs TRBV6-1 and TRBJ2-7. The germline CDR1 and CDR2 sequences are MNHNS and SASEGT. The CDR3 is 13 residues long. CDR3 amino acids: CASSRLLSYEQYF.

The chain joins TRBV28 to TRBJ1-1; TCRdb calls TRBD1, which cannot be checked without DNA. The CDR3 extends over 15 amino acids. Germline V gene lookup returns CDR1 MDHEN and CDR2 SYDVKM. The CDR3 sequence: CASGDLARANTEAFF.

The chain joins TRBV9 to TRBJ2-7. The CDR3 consists of 14 residues. CDR1 SGDLS and CDR2 YYNGEE come from the germline V gene. CDR3 protein: CASSVDGSSYEQYF.

This rearrangement joins TRBV7-9 to TRBJ1-4; TCRdb's D call of TRBD1 is untestable without DNA. The CDR3 is 15 amino acids. Germline V lookup: CDR1 SEHNR, CDR2 FQNEAQ (reference sequence). CDR3 region: CATRGGDTTNEKLFF. The variable domain in full, completed from reference TRBV7-9 and TRBJ1-4, reads DTGVSQNPRHKITKRGQNVTFRCDPISEHNRLYWYRQTLGQGPEFLTYFQNEAQLEKSRLLSDRFSAERPKGSFSTLEIQRTEQGDSAMYLCATRGGDTTNEKLFFGSGTQLSVL.

This chain uses TRBV14 with TRBJ1-1; TCRdb indicates TRBD1, and absent DNA this call remains unverified. Germline V gives CDR1 SGHDN, CDR2 FVKESK. The length of the CDR3 is 15 residues. The CDR3 loop is CASSQAMTGGSEAFF.

V is TRBV12-3 or TRBV12-4 and J is TRBJ1-6; the TCRdb call, TRBD1, lacks DNA for checking. The CDR3 is 14 residues long. CDR3 amino acids: CASRLTGGNSPLHF.

The chain combines TRBV6-1 with TRBJ1-1; TCRdb's assignment of TRBD1 cannot be checked, as there is no DNA. The CDR3 totals 13 residues. Germline CDR1 reads MNHNS; CDR2 reads SASEGT. CDR3 sequence: CASNRGENTEAFF.

The gene calls are TRBV7-2 and TRBJ2-2. CDR3 length: 14 residues. Germline lookup yields CDR1 SGHTA and CDR2 FQGNSA. CDR3 region: CASSLTRDTGELFF.

The chain joins TRBV5-6 to TRBJ2-3; TCRdb names TRBD1, which stays unverified in the absence of DNA. The germline CDR1 and CDR2 sequences are SGHDT and YYEEEE. The CDR3 length is 15 residues. CDR3 sequence reads: CASRSAGLGTDTQYF.

CDR3 sequence: CASSRDFTGANVLTF. The V and J genes are TRBV7-2 and TRBJ2-6; no DNA is available, so the TRBD2 call from TCRdb remains unchecked. The CDR3 extends over 15 amino acids. Germline CDR1 and CDR2: SGHTA and FQGNSA. Full variable domain (outside the CDR3, taken from reference TRBV7-2 and TRBJ2-6): GAGVSQSPSNKVTEKGKDVELRCDPISGHTALYWYRQSLGQGLEFLIYFQGNSAPDKSGLPSDRFSAERTGGSVSTLTIQRTQQEDSAVYLCASSRDFTGANVLTFGAGSRLTVL.

This rearrangement joins TRBV4-2 to TRBJ1-2; TCRdb returns TRBD1, unconfirmable since there is no DNA. The CDR3 loop spans 15 amino acids. CDR1 LGHNA and CDR2 YNFKEQ come from the germline V gene. The CDR3 region is CASSQDQDRIYGYTF.

The V gene is TRBV7-9, the J gene TRBJ1-2. The CDR3 runs to 11 residues. Germline V gene sequence: CDR1 SEHNR, CDR2 FQNEAQ (reference sequence). This CDR3 reads CASSNNRGYTF.

The rearrangement uses TRBV5-1 and TRBJ2-3; TCRdb's D call of TRBD1 is untestable without DNA. Germline values: CDR1 SGHRS, CDR2 YFSETQ. The CDR3 sequence is 15 residues long. CDR3 loop: CASSPGAGATDTQYF.

The V gene is TRBV7-3, the J gene TRBJ2-7; TCRdb's D gene call, TRBD2, goes unchecked for lack of DNA. Germline V gene sequence: CDR1 SGHTA, CDR2 FQGTGA. The CDR3 totals 16 residues. The CDR3 is CASSTFGTSGNYEQYF.

V and J are TRBV5-1 and TRBJ2-7; the D call from TCRdb, TRBD1, cannot be confirmed without DNA. The CDR3 extends over 17 amino acids. The germline V gene has CDR1 SGHRS and CDR2 YFSETQ. CDR3 region: CASSGLMGGGSSYEQYF.

The chain couples TRBV5-1 to TRBJ2-1; the D call of TRBD2 rests on TCRdb alone, since no DNA is present to check it. The CDR3 length is 16 residues. The germline gives CDR1 SGHRS, CDR2 YFSETQ. CDR3 residues: CASRRGTSGAYNEQFF.

J is TRBJ1-2 and V is TRBV7-8. The CDR3 has 15 residues. Germline loops: CDR1 SGHVS, CDR2 FQNEAQ. The CDR3 sequence is CASSLRPHSNYGYTF.

The chain links TRBV7-3 to TRBJ2-3; lacking DNA, the TRBD2 call made by TCRdb goes unchecked. Germline V lookup: CDR1 SGHTA, CDR2 FQGTGA. The CDR3 has 18 residues. The CDR3 sequence: CASSLLAGELSSTDTQYF.

V is TRBV20-1 and J is TRBJ2-7. CDR3 length equals 14 residues. CDR1 and CDR2 from the germline V gene are DFQATT and SNEGSKA (reference sequence). This chain's CDR3 is CSASRVIYTYEQYF.

This rearrangement joins TRBV5-1 to TRBJ1-4; TCRdb's D call, TRBD1, is unchecked because there is no DNA. The CDR3 is 16 residues long. In germline, CDR1 is SGHRS, CDR2 YFSETQ. CDR3: CASSFSPSATNEKLFF. Filled out from reference TRBV5-1 and TRBJ1-4, the complete variable domain reads KAGVTQTPRYLIKTRGQQVTLSCSPISGHRSVSWYQQTPGQGLQFLFEYFSETQRNKGNFPGRFSGRQFSNSRSEMNVSTLELGDSALYLCASSFSPSATNEKLFFGSGTQLSVL.

By frequency, this clonotype is medium-sized. The gene calls are TRBV20-1 and TRBJ2-2; TCRdb lists TRBD1, though no DNA is available to test this call. The germline V gene encodes CDR1 DFQATT and CDR2 SNEGSKA (reference sequence). There are 14 residues in the CDR3. This CDR3 is CSARPGGASGELFF.

The chain couples TRBV20-1 to TRBJ2-1; TCRdb's assignment of TRBD2 cannot be checked, as there is no DNA. This CDR3 has 15 residues. Germline-derived CDR1 and CDR2 are DFQATT and SNEGSKA (reference sequence). CDR3 in amino acids: CSARKTSGYGNEQFF.

The chain employs TRBV4-2 and TRBJ2-7; the TRBD2 assignment by TCRdb is unverifiable without DNA. CDR1 and CDR2 from the germline V gene are LGHNA and YNFKEQ. The CDR3 runs 15 residues. The CDR3 here is CASSQISGDSYEQYF.

The chain carries TRBV3-1 and TRBJ2-2; TCRdb lists TRBD1, though no DNA is available to test this call. Germline-derived CDR1 and CDR2 are LGHDT and YNNKEL (reference sequence). This CDR3 is built from 16 residues. CDR3 residues: CASSHAGQANTGELFF. The complete variable domain, with remaining parts taken from reference TRBV3-1 and TRBJ2-2, reads DTAVSQTPKYLVTQMGNDKSIKCEQNLGHDTMYWYKQDSKKFLKIMFSYNNKELIINETVPNRFSPKSPDKAHLNLHINSLELGDSAVYFCASSHAGQANTGELFFGEGSRLTVL.

V usage is TRBV3-1 and J usage is TRBJ2-5; with no DNA, the TCRdb D assignment of TRBD1 cannot be verified. The CDR3 totals 16 residues. Germline values: CDR1 LGHDT, CDR2 YNNKEL (reference sequence). The CDR3 loop is CASSQDWGGSRQTQYF.

This sequence joins TRBV5-1 and TRBJ2-1; TCRdb's D gene call, TRBD2, goes unchecked for lack of DNA. CDR3 length equals 18 residues. Germline V gene sequence: CDR1 SGHRS, CDR2 YFSETQ. The chain's CDR3 is CASSLSGTLARPRNEQFF.

The chain employs TRBV6-5 and TRBJ2-1; TCRdb's D gene call, TRBD2, goes unchecked for lack of DNA. Germline loops: CDR1 MNHEY, CDR2 SVGAGI. The CDR3 runs 15 residues. This chain's CDR3 is CASSYGTSGKNEQFF.